This entry is about one T cell receptor beta chain. The data stem from a study of blood T cells in healthy people across ages. Germline CDR1 reads MDHEN; CDR2 reads SYDVKM. The CDR3 sequence is 18 residues long. V lost 5 bases, J lost 4 bases, and 18 bases stayed unmatched. Alongside a J-beta primer mix, a sample-barcoded 5' primer served in a second PCR lasting roughly 6 to 12 cycles. All samples gave at least 2.5 million CDR3-containing paired-end reads. Each CDR3 protein gets one entry after TCRdb re-called the 5' RACE reads with MiXCR. The table has roughly 680,000 distinct CDR3 sequences, about 52% seen once; the top ten hold approximately 32%.

The sample consisted of blood. The chain combines TRBV28 with TRBJ2-7, with 9 bases fitting TRBD2. This receptor was obtained from a woman aged 55-70 years in good health. This CDR3 reads CASSPGGGGGVFHYEQYF. For the CDR3, the DNA is TGTGCCAGCAGTCCCGGCGGGGGGGGAGGAGTCTTCCATTACGAGCAGTACTTC.